This T cell receptor (beta chain) is from a study of cytomegalovirus exposure and HLA in healthy donors. Study findings and constraints: Per a prior analysis, the majority of TCR beta V segments were productive roughly 87% or roughly 30% of the time. Investigators reported 150 to 200 TCR beta chains as tied to cytomegalovirus.

13 Jbeta primers and 60 Vbeta primers were used for the PCR. Clones were sequenced by immunoSEQ multiplex PCR, and TCRdb holds only the in-frame ones, with some missing. The sample lists under 200,000 clones; about 70% were seen once. About this clone: Its antigen is unidentified. The same CDR3 also results from other DNA sequences found in this sample.

Germline values: CDR1 LNHNV, CDR2 YYDKDF (reference sequence). With 0 bases clipped from V and 2 bases from J, the junction kept 3 bases outside the gene matches. The CDR3 spans 15 residues. The chain recombines TRBV15 with TRBJ2-5; 7 positions agree with TRBD2. Sequencing was performed on PBMCs. This receptor was obtained from a young woman in good health and CMV-seropositive. CDR3 sequence reads: CATSRDLGGQETQYF. CDR3 DNA sequence: TGTGCCACCAGCAGAGATTTGGGGGGGCAAGAGACCCAGTACTTC. Combining the CDR3 with reference TRBV15 and TRBJ2-5 gives the whole variable domain DAMVIQNPRYQVTQFGKPVTLSCSQTLNHNVMYWYQQKSSQAPKLLFHYYDKDFNNEADTPDNFQSRRPNTSFCFLDIRSPGLGDTAMYLCATSRDLGGQETQYFGPGTRLLVL.